This T cell receptor beta chain was obtained from a study of memory CD4+ T cells and cytomegalovirus serostatus. Study at large: This sample comes from healthy Belgian adults, 9 CMV seropositive, about 25 seronegative. Study outcomes and limitations: Suggested: most of the CMV-linked TCR signature lies in CD4+ memory cells. Of about 150 reported CMV TCRbeta sequences, just over 65 were found in memory CD4+ repertoires.

Single viable CD3+CD4+CD8-CD45RO+ cells were sorted as the memory CD4+ T cells. The CDR3 is 18 residues long. V shed 0 bases, J shed 0 bases, and the junction held 9 bases outside the gene matches. Germline V lookup: CDR1 SGDLS, CDR2 YYNGEE. This clone was counted between two and nine times. The target antigen is unknown. The same CDR3 arises from other DNA sequences in this sample as well. Produced via immunoSEQ multiplex PCR; TCRdb's table is partial and in-frame only. The table records 25,000 to 30,000 clones, more than 75% of them present only once. The chain links TRBV9 to TRBJ2-3, with 8 bases matching TRBD1. Input material: memory CD4+ T cells from blood. The sequence was obtained from an adult in good health and CMV-seronegative. The CDR3, as DNA: TGTGCCAGCAGCGTAGGAGATGGGACAGGCACTAGCACAGATACGCAGTATTTT. This codes for CASSVGDGTGTSTDTQYF. Full variable domain (outside the CDR3, taken from reference TRBV9 and TRBJ2-3): DSGVTQTPKHLITATGQRVTLRCSPRSGDLSVYWYQQSLDQGLQFLIQYYNGEERAKGNILERFSAQQFPDLHSELNLSSLELGDSALYFCASSVGDGTGTSTDTQYFGPGTRLTVL.